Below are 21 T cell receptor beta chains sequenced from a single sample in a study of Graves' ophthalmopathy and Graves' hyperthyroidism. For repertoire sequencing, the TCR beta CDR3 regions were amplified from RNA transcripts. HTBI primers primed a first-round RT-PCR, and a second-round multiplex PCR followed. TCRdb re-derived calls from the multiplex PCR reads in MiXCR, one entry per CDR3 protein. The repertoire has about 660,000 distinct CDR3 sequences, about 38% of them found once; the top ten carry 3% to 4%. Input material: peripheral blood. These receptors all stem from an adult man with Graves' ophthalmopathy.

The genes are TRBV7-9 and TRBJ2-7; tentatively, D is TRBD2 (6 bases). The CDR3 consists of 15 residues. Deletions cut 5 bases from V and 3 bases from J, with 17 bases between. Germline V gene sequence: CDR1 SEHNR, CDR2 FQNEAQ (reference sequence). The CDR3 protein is CASSPPGLAIYEQYF. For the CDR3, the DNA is TGTGCCAGCAGCCCCCCGGGACTCGCGATCTACGAGCAGTACTTC.

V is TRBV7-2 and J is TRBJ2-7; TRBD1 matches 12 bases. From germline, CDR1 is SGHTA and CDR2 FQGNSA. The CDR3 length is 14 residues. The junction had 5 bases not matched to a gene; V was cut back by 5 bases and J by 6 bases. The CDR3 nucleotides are TGTGCCAGCAGCCGGGACAGGGGGCCCCTCGAGCAGTACTTC. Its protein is CASSRDRGPLEQYF.

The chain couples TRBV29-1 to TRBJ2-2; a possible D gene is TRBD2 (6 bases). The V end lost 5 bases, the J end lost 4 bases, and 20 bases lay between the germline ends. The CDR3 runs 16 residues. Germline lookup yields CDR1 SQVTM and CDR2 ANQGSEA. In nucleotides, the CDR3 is TGCAGCGTTCCCCTCACTAGCTTAAGGAGCACCGGGGAGCTGTTTTTT. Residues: CSVPLTSLRSTGELFF.

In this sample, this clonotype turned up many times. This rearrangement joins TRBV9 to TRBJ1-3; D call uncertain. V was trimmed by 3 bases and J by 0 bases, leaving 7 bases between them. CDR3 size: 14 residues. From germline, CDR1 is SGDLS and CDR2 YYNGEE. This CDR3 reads CASSGSVSGNTIYF. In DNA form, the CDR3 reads TGTGCCAGCAGCGGTTCAGTCTCTGGAAACACCATATATTTT. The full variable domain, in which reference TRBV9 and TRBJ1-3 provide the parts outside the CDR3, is DSGVTQTPKHLITATGQRVTLRCSPRSGDLSVYWYQQSLDQGLQFLIQYYNGEERAKGNILERFSAQQFPDLHSELNLSSLELGDSALYFCASSGSVSGNTIYFGEGSWLTVV.

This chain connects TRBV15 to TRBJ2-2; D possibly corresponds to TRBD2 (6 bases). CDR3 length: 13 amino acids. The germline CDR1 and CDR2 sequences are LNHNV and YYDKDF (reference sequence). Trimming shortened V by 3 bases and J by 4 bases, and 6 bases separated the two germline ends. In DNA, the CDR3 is TGTGCCACCAGCAGGGGAGGCACCGGGGAGCTGTTTTTT. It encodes CATSRGGTGELFF.

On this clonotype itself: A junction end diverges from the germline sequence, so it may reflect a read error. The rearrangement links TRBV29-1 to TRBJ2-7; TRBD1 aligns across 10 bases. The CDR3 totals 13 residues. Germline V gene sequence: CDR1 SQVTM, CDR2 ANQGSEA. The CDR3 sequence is CSVRQGARYERYF. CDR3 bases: TGCAGCGTTAGACAGGGGGCGAGGTACGAGCGGTACTTC.

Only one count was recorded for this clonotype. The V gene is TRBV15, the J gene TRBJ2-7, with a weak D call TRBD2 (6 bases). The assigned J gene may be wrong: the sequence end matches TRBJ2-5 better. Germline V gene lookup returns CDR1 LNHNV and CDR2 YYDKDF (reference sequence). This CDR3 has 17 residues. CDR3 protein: CATKRQEYGRSMETQYF. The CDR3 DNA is TGTGCCACCAAACGCCAAGAATACGGGAGATCGATGGAGACCCAGTACTTC.

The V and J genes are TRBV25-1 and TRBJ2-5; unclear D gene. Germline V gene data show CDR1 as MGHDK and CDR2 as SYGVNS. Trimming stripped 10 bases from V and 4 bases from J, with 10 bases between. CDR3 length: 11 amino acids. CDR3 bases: TGTGCCACAGGAATGGGAGAGACCCAGTACTTC. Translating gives CATGMGETQYF.

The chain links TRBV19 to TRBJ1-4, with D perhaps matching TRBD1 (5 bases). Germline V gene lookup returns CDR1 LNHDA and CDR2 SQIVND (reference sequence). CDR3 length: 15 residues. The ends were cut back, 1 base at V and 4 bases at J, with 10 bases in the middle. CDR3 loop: CASSIGQLGNEKLFF. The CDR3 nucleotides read TGTGCCAGTAGTATAGGACAGCTTGGTAATGAAAAACTGTTTTTT.

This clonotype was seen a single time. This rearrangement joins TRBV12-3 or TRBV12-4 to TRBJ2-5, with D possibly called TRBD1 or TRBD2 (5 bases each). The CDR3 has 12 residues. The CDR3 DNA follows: TGTGCTGGCACTTGGGGGCAAGAGACCCAGTACTTC. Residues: CAGTWGQETQYF.

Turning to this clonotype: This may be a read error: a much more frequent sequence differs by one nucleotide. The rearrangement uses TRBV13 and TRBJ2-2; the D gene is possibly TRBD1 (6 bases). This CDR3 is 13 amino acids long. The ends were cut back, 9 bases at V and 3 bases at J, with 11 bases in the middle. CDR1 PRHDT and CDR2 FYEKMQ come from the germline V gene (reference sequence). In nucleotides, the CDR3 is TGTGCCAGTGACAGGAAGGACACCGGGGAGCTGTTTTTT. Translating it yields CASDRKDTGELFF.

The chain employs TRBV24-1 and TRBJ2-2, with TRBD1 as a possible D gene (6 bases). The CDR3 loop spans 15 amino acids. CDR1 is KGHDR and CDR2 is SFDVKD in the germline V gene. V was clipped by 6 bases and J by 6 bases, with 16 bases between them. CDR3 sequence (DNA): TGTGCCACCAGTCACCAGGGGTCTCTTGCCGGGGAGCTGTTTTTT. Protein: CATSHQGSLAGELFF.

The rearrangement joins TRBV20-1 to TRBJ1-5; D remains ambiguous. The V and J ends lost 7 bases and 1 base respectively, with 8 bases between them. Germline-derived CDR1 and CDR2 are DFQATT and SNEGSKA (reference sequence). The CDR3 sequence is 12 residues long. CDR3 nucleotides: TGCAGTGTAGAAGAAAGCAATCAGCCCCAGCATTTT. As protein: CSVEESNQPQHF.

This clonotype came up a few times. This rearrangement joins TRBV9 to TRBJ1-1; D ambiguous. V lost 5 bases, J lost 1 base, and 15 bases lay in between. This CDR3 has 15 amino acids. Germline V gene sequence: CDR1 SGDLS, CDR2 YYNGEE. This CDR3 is CASSLSWVGNTEAFF. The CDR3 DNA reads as TGTGCCAGCAGTTTATCTTGGGTGGGGAACACTGAAGCTTTCTTT.

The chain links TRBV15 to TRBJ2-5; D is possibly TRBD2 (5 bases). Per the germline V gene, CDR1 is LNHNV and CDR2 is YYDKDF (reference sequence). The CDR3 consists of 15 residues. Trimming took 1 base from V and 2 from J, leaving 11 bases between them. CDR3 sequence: CATSRVAPLQETQYF. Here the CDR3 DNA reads TGTGCCACCAGCAGAGTAGCGCCACTTCAAGAGACCCAGTACTTC.

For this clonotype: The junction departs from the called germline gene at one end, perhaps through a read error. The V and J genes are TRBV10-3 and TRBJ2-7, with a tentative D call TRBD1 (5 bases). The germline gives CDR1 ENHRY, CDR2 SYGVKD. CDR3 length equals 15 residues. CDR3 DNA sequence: TGTGCCAGCAGTGAATTAAGGGGCGAACCCTACGAGCAGTACTTC. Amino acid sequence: CASSELRGEPYEQYF.

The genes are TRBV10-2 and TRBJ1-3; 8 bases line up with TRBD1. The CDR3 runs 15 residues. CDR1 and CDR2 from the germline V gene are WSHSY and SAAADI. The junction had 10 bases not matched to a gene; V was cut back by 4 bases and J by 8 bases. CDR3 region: CASSVRTGYGYTIYF. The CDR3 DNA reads TGCGCCAGCAGTGTCCGGACAGGGTATGGCTACACCATATATTTT.

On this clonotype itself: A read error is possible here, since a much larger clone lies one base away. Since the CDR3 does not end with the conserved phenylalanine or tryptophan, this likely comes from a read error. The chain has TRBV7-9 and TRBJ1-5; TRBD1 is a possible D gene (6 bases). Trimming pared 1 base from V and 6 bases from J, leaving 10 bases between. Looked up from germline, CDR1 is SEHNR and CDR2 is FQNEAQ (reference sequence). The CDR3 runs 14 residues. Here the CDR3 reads CASSLGGAIQPQHL. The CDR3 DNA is TGTGCCAGCAGCTTAGGGGGGGCAATTCAGCCCCAGCATCTT.

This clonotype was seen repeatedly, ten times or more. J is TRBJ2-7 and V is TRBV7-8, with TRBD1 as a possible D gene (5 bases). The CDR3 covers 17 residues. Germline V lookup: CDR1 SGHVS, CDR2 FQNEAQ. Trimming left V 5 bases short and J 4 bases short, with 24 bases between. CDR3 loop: CASSPPRVAAFGYEQYF. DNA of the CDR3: TGTGCCAGCAGCCCCCCCAGGGTCGCCGCCTTTGGGTACGAGCAGTACTTC. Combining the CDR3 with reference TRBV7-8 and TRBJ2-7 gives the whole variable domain GAGVSQSPRYKVAKRGQDVALRCDPISGHVSLFWYQQALGQGPEFLTYFQNEAQLDKSGLPSDRFFAERPEGSVSTLKIQRTQQEDSAVYLCASSPPRVAAFGYEQYFGPGTRLTVT.

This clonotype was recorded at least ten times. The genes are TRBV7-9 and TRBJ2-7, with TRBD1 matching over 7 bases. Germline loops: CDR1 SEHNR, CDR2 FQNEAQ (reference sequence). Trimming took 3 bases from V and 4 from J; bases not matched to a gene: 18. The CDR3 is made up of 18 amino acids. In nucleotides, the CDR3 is TGTGCCAGCAGCTTCTCCCGCGCCCGTCCGGGACAGACTTACGAGCAGTACTTC. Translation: CASSFSRARPGQTYEQYF.

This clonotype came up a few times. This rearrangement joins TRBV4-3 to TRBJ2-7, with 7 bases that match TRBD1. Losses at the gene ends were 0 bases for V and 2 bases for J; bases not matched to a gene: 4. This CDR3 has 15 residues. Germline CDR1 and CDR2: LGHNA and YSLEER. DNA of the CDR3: TGCGCCAGCAGCCAAGAACGGCAGGGGGCCTACGAGCAGTACTTC. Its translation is CASSQERQGAYEQYF.